The entry below describes one T cell receptor beta chain. Assay: immunoSEQ multiplex PCR; the TCRdb copy retains only in-frame clones and omits some. Of approximately 70,000 clones in the sample, 83% were seen once. This sample stems from a study of control samples from healthy donors and cancer patients. Looked up from germline, CDR1 is SGHTA and CDR2 is FQGNSA. The ends were cut back, 1 base at V and 15 bases at J, with 19 bases in the middle. The CDR3 spans 14 residues. This TCR was sampled from a man in his sixties in good health. The sample consisted of blood. The chain couples TRBV7-2 to TRBJ2-1; tentative D call: TRBD2 (6 bases). The CDR3 reads CASSLGGLPERGFF. The CDR3 coding sequence is TGTGCCAGCAGCTTAGGTGGACTACCCGAACGAGGGTTCTTC.